What follows are 13 T cell receptor beta chains derived from one specimen sequenced in a study of shared clonotypes between healthy human individuals. Sequencing was performed with immunoSEQ multiplex PCR; in TCRdb, only in-frame clones are kept and a portion is missing. The top ten clones hold over 9.5% of a sample with roughly 300,000 clones, 73% of them seen once. Input material: memory CD4+ T cells sorted from blood. Subset: CD45RA-negative fraction. The receptor source for this set is a man aged 25 to 45 in good health.

The J gene is TRBJ2-7, the V gene TRBV19; 7 bases agree with TRBD2. The CDR3 covers 15 residues. J gave up 4 bases and V 5 bases, and 11 bases lay outside the gene matches. CDR1 is LNHDA and CDR2 is SQIVND in the germline V gene (reference sequence). The CDR3 protein is CASSPGAGRRYEQYF. In DNA, the CDR3 is TGTGCCAGTAGTCCCGGGGCCGGGAGGAGGTACGAGCAGTACTTC.

The chain carries TRBV28 and TRBJ2-5, with 8 positions matching TRBD2. V dropped 3 bases and J dropped 5; count of bases not matched to a gene: 8. The CDR3 covers 15 residues. The V gene's germline CDR1 is MDHEN and CDR2 SYDVKM. In DNA, the CDR3 is TGTGCCAGCAGTTTTACTCAGGGCGGGAGGGAGACCCAGTACTTC. It codes for CASSFTQGGRETQYF.

The V gene is TRBV5-1, the J gene TRBJ2-3, with D maybe TRBD2 (6 bases). This CDR3 is built from 14 residues. Trimming pared 0 bases from V and 3 bases from J, leaving 8 bases between. Germline V CDR1 and CDR2: SGHRS, YFSETQ. The CDR3 is CASSLVADTDTQYF. The CDR3 nucleotides are TGCGCCAGCAGCTTGGTAGCGGATACAGATACGCAGTATTTT. Filled out from reference TRBV5-1 and TRBJ2-3, the complete variable domain reads KAGVTQTPRYLIKTRGQQVTLSCSPISGHRSVSWYQQTPGQGLQFLFEYFSETQRNKGNFPGRFSGRQFSNSRSEMNVSTLELGDSALYLCASSLVADTDTQYFGPGTRLTVL.

V and J are TRBV5-4 and TRBJ1-2; D is unclear. The CDR3 spans 16 residues. Germline CDR1 SGHNT, CDR2 YYREEE (reference sequence). Between the trimmed V and J ends, which lost 6 bases and 1 base, there was a span of 19 bases. In DNA, the CDR3 is TGTGCCAGCATAAACGCGGATTGGTCGGATAACTATGGCTACACCTTC. This translates into CASINADWSDNYGYTF.

CDR3: CASSPGRLALEQYF. DNA for the CDR3: TGTGCCAGCTCACCCGGGAGACTAGCGCTCGAGCAGTACTTC. The V gene is TRBV18, the J gene TRBJ2-7; TRBD2 matches at 8 bases. Per germline, CDR1 KGHSH and CDR2 LQKENI. CDR3 length: 14 amino acids. Trimming cost V 3 bases and J 6 bases; bases outside gene matches: 7.

V gene TRBV2 combines with J gene TRBJ2-5; D is perhaps TRBD1 or TRBD2 (5 bases each). Germline V gives CDR1 SNHLY, CDR2 FYNNEI. This CDR3 has 15 residues. Deletions cut 6 bases from V and 2 bases from J, with 16 bases between. The CDR3 sequence: CASRETGLPQETQYF. CDR3 DNA: TGTGCCAGCAGGGAAACAGGACTGCCACAAGAGACCCAGTACTTC.

This rearrangement joins TRBV10-3 to TRBJ2-7; TRBD2 matches at 10 bases. V lost 0 bases to trimming and J lost 6 bases; unmatched junction nucleotides: 11. Germline V CDR1 and CDR2: ENHRY, SYGVKD. CDR3 length: 17 residues. CDR3 protein: CAISESGVSGRSGEQYF. The CDR3 DNA sequence: TGTGCCATCAGTGAGTCAGGGGTTAGCGGGAGGTCAGGCGAGCAGTACTTC.

As regards this clone: Other DNA sequences of this sample code for an identical CDR3. This chain connects TRBV5-4 to TRBJ1-4, with D maybe TRBD1 (5 bases). The CDR3 loop spans 14 amino acids. V was cut by 5 bases and J by 5 bases, with 13 bases left in between. Germline V lookup: CDR1 SGHNT, CDR2 YYREEE (reference sequence). In nucleotides, the CDR3 is TGTGCCAGCAGACGGGACGGTGGGAATGAAAAACTGTTTTTT. Translated: CASRRDGGNEKLFF.

J is TRBJ2-1 and V is TRBV7-6; TRBD2 agrees at 8 bases. Germline values: CDR1 SGHVS, CDR2 FNYEAQ. The CDR3 extends over 16 amino acids. The V segment lost 1 base and the J segment 6 bases; nucleotides outside the gene matches: 8. This chain's CDR3 is CASSLVGGRRLNEQFF. The CDR3, as DNA: TGTGCCAGCAGCTTAGTGGGCGGGAGGAGGCTCAATGAGCAGTTCTTC.

The chain has TRBV7-2 and TRBJ1-3; D may be TRBD1 (6 bases). Germline CDR1 is SGHTA and CDR2 is FQGNSA. The length of the CDR3 is 15 residues. With 5 bases removed from V and 4 bases from J, the gap between germline ends came to 15 bases. The CDR3 here is CASSLTSGAGNTIYF. CDR3 coding DNA: TGTGCCAGCAGCCTTACTTCGGGGGCCGGAAACACCATATATTTT.

This clone was seen a handful of times. The V and J genes are TRBV4-1 and TRBJ2-7, with D perhaps assigned TRBD1 or TRBD2 (5 bases each). This CDR3 has 14 amino acids. The germline gives CDR1 MGHRA, CDR2 YSYEKL. V was trimmed by 2 bases and J by 6 bases, leaving 14 bases between them. Written as DNA, the CDR3 is TGCGCCAGCAGCCAATGGGACGCCCGAAGCGAGCAGTACTTC. Translating gives CASSQWDARSEQYF.

The table lists this clone with a few counts. This chain links TRBV6-1 with TRBJ2-1; TRBD2 matches at 7 bases. Germline V gene lookup returns CDR1 MNHNS and CDR2 SASEGT. V was pared by 5 bases and J by 5 bases, with 3 bases of the junction left unmatched. The length of the CDR3 is 13 residues. The CDR3, as DNA: TGTGCCAGCAGTCTAGCGGTTAACAATGAGCAGTTCTTC. As protein: CASSLAVNNEQFF.

The DNA for the CDR3 is TGTGCCAGCAGTTTCTTTTTCCCCTCTGGGGCCAACGTCCTGACTTTC. Its translation is CASSFFFPSGANVLTF. The chain is built from TRBV27 and TRBJ2-6; no firm D call. CDR1 is MNHEY and CDR2 is SMNVEV in the germline V gene (reference sequence). V was trimmed by 3 bases and J by 0 bases, leaving 9 bases between them. This CDR3 has 16 residues. Full variable domain (rest looked up from reference TRBV27 and TRBJ2-6): EAQVTQNPRYLITVTGKKLTVTCSQNMNHEYMSWYRQDPGLGLRQIYYSMNVEVTDKGDVPEGYKVSRKEKRNFPLILESPSPNQTSLYFCASSFFFPSGANVLTFGAGSRLTVL.